These 2 T cell receptor beta chains share one sample of origin, sequenced in a study of blood T cell repertoires in COVID-19. Repertoires were generated with immunoSEQ multiplex PCR, while TCRdb's copy carries only in-frame clones and drops some. Of 250,000 or so clones in the sample, approximately 90% were seen once. The sample taken for sequencing was peripheral blood. These receptors were taken from a young man with active or convalescent COVID-19.

The chain links TRBV28 to TRBJ1-1, with D perhaps matching TRBD1 (5 bases). Germline lookup yields CDR1 MDHEN and CDR2 SYDVKM. This CDR3 is 11 amino acids long. The V gene lost 4 bases and the J gene lost 9 bases, with 9 bases spanning the gap. The CDR3 region is CASSYQGKAFF. The CDR3 DNA sequence: TGTGCCAGCAGTTACCAGGGAAAAGCTTTCTTT. Full variable domain (missing parts from reference TRBV28 and TRBJ1-1): DVKVTQSSRYLVKRTGEKVFLECVQDMDHENMFWYRQDPGLGLRLIYFSYDVKMKEKGDIPEGYSVSREKKERFSLILESASTNQTSMYLCASSYQGKAFFGQGTRLTVV.

V gene TRBV11-3 combines with J gene TRBJ2-4, with D perhaps matching TRBD2 (7 bases). The germline gives CDR1 SGHNT, CDR2 YENEEA. The CDR3 runs to 17 residues. The ends were cut back, 5 bases at V and 2 bases at J, with 19 bases in the middle. In DNA, the CDR3 is TGTGCCAGCAGCCCGGGGGGAGAGGGGGAGACCAAAAACATTCAGTACTTC. It is translated as CASSPGGEGETKNIQYF.